A selection of T cell receptor beta chains follows, all from one sample in a study of blood T cells in healthy people across ages. TCRdb reanalysed the 5' RACE reads using MiXCR and keeps one entry per CDR3 protein. The sample shows 850,000 to 1,300,000 distinct CDR3 sequences, under 45% of them seen only once. Sequencing used blood. Receptors originate from a woman aged 55-70 years in good health. CDR3s include the opening cysteine and the closing phenylalanine or tryptophan. D genes are given only for firm matches. Clone size is shown for a subset of rows, as once, few, many or a class of expanded clone.

D gene | J gene | V gene | clone size | CDR3 DNA | CDR3 protein
TRBD1 | TRBJ2-2 | TRBV10-3 | . | TGTGCCACCGGGACAGGGTCAACCGGGGAGCTGTTTTTT | CATGTGSTGELFF
. | TRBJ2-5 | TRBV6-2/TRBV6-3 | many | TGTGCCAGCAGTTATAAGGTTGAGACCCAGTACTTC | CASSYKVETQYF
TRBD1 | TRBJ2-3 | TRBV7-3 | few | TGTGCCAGCAGCCCTGGACAGGCCCTCACAGATACGCAGTATTTT | CASSPGQALTDTQYF
TRBD2 | TRBJ2-7 | TRBV10-3 | . | TGTGCCATCGGGTTCGTGGGAGGGCAAGGCGAGCAGTACTTC | CAIGFVGGQGEQYF
. | TRBJ2-7 | TRBV29-1 | . | TGCAGCGCGTTAGACACCCACTCCTACGAGCAGTACTTC | CSALDTHSYEQYF
. | TRBJ1-2 | TRBV3-1 | . | TGTGTCAGCAGCCAAGTGGCAGTGAATGGCTACACCTTC | CVSSQVAVNGYTF
TRBD1 | TRBJ1-6 | TRBV12-3/TRBV12-4 | . | TGTGCCAGCAGTCAACAAACAGGGGGGAATTCACCCCTCCACTTT | CASSQQTGGNSPLHF
TRBD1 | TRBJ1-2 | TRBV5-1 | . | TGCGCCAGCAGCCCCAACTCGGCAGGGGGCGGCTATGGCTACACCTTC | CASSPNSAGGGYGYTF
. | TRBJ2-7 | TRBV9 | few | TGTGCCAGCAGCGCCCCGGGACTTGCCTACGAGCAGTACTTC | CASSAPGLAYEQYF
. | TRBJ2-7 | TRBV3-1 | once | TGTGCCAGCAGCCCCCGGGTAGGGGCTGGCGGGCAGTACTTC | CASSPRVGAGGQYF